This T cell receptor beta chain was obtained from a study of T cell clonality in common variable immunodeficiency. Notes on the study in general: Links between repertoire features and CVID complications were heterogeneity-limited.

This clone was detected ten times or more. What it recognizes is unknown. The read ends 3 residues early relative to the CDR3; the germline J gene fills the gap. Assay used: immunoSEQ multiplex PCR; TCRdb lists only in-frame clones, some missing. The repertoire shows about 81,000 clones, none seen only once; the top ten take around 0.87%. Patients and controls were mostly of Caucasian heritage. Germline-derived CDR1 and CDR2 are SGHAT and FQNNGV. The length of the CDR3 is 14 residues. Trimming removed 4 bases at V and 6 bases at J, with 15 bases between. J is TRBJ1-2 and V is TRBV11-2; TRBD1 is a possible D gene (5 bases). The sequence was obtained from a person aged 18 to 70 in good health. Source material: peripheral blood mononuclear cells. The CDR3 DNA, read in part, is TGTGCCAGCAGCTCCCGGATGGGGCCCCATGGC. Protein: CASSSRMGPHG. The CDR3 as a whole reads CASSSRMGPHGYTF.